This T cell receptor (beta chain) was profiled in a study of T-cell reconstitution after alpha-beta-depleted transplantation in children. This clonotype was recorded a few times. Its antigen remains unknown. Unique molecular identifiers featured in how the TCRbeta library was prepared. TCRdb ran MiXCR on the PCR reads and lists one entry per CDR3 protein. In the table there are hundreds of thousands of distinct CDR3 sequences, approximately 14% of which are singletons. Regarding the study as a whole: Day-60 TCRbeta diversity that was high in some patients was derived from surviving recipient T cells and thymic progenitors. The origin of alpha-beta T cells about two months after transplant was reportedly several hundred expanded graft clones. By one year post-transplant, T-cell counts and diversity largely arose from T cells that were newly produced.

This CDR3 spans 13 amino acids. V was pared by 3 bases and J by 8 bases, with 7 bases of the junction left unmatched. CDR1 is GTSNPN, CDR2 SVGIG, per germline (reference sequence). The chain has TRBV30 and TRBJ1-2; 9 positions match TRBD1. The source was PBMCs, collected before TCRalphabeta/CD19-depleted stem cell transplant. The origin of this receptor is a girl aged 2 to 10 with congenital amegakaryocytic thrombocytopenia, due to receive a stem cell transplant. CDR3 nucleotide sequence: TGTGCCTGGAGCCCTGGGACAGGGAAGGGCTACACCTTC. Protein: CAWSPGTGKGYTF.